This TCR beta chain was sequenced in a study of Graves' ophthalmopathy and Graves' hyperthyroidism. Investigators amplified TCR beta CDR3 regions from RNA transcripts. Second-round multiplex PCR followed a first-round RT-PCR using HTBI primers. TCRdb analysed the multiplex PCR reads with MiXCR anew, one entry per CDR3 protein. The data contain just over 400,000 distinct CDR3 sequences, roughly 21% of them singletons. Study-level results: The model forecast ophthalmopathy progression, reaching 70.59% sensitivity and roughly 72% specificity. Blood also carried most expanded thyroid clonotypes exceeding 0.001 frequency.

Researchers turned away patients with other autoimmune diseases, uncontrolled infections, pregnancy or lactation. This clonotype came up many times. Its antigen is unknown. The ends were cut back, 6 bases at V and 5 bases at J, with 14 bases in the middle. This CDR3 comprises 13 residues. The V gene's germline CDR1 is SEHNR and CDR2 FQNEAQ (reference sequence). The specimen was peripheral blood. The V gene is TRBV7-9, the J gene TRBJ2-7; D gene unclear. This sequence was found in a woman in her late teens or twenties with stable Graves' hyperthyroidism. The CDR3 protein is CASRHHPSDEQYF. The CDR3 region has the DNA TGTGCCAGCAGACATCACCCTAGTGACGAGCAGTACTTC. Complete variable domain (other parts from reference TRBV7-9 and TRBJ2-7): DTGVSQNPRHKITKRGQNVTFRCDPISEHNRLYWYRQTLGQGPEFLTYFQNEAQLEKSRLLSDRFSAERPKGSFSTLEIQRTEQGDSAMYLCASRHHPSDEQYFGPGTRLTVT.